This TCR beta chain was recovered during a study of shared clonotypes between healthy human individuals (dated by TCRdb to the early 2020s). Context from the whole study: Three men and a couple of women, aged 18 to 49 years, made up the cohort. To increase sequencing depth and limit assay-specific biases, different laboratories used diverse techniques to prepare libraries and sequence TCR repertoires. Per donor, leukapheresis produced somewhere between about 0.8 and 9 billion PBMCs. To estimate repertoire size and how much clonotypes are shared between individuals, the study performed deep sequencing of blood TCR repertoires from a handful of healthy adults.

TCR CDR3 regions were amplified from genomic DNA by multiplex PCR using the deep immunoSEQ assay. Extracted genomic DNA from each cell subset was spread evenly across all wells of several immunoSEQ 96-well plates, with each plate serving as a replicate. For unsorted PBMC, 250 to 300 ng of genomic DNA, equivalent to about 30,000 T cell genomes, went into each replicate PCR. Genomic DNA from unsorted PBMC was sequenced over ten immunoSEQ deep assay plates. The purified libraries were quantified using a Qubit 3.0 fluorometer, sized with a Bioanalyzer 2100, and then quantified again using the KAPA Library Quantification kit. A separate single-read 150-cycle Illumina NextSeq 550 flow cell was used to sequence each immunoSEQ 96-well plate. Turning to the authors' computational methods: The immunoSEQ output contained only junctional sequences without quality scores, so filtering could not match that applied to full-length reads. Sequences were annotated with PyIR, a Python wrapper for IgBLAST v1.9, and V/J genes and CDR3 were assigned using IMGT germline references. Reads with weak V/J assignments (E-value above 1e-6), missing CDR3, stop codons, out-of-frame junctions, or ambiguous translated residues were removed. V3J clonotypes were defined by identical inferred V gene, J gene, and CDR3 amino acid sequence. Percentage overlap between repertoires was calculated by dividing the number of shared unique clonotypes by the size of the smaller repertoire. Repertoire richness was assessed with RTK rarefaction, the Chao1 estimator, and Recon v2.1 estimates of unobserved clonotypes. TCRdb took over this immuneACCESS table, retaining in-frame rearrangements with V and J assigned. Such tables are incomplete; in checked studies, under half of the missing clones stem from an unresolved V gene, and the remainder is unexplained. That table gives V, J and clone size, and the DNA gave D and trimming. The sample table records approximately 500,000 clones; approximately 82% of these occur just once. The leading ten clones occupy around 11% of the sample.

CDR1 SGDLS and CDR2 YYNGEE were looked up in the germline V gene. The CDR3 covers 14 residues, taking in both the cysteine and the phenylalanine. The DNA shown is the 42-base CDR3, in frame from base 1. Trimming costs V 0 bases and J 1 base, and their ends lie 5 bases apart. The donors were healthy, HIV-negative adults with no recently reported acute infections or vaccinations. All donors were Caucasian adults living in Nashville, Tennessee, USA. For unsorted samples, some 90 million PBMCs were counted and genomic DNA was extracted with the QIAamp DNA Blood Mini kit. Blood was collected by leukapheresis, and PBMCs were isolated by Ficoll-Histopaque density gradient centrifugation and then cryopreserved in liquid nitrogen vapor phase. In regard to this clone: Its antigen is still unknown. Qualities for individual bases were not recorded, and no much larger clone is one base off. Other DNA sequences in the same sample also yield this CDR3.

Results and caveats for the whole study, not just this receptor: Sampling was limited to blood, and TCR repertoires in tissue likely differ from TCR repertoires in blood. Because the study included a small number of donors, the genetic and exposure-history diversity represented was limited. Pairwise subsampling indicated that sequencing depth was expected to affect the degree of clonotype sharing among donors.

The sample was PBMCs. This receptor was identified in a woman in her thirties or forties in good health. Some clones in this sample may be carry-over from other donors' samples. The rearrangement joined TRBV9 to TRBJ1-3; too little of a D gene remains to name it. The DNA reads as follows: TGTGCCAGCAGCGTAGTAGAATCTGGAAACACCATATATTTT. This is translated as CASSVVESGNTIYF.